The next 11 T cell receptor beta chains were all read from a single sample in a study of CD8 T cells in ankylosing spondylitis. MiXCR, applied by TCRdb to the 5' RACE reads, yields one record per CDR3 protein. The sample yields around 250,000 distinct CDR3 sequences, under 20% seen once. Sample: blood, either unsorted or a sorted T cell fraction (not recorded which). Receptors were obtained from a male donor with ankylosing spondylitis or in good health (not recorded which).

This clonotype was seen a handful of times. The chain uses TRBV9 and TRBJ2-5, with D perhaps matching TRBD2 (6 bases). CDR3 size: 13 residues. The V end was cut by 3 bases, the J end by 4 bases, with 10 bases between. Germline CDR1 and CDR2: SGDLS and YYNGEE. The CDR3 coding sequence is TGTGCCAGCAGCGCGGGAGTTGGAGAGACCCAGTACTTC. It codes for CASSAGVGETQYF.

Ten or more counts support this clonotype. The gene calls are TRBV10-3 and TRBJ2-7; possibly TRBD2 for D (6 bases). Germline V gene data show CDR1 as ENHRY and CDR2 as SYGVKD. V lost 8 bases and J lost 4, with 15 bases in between. This CDR3 is 13 amino acids long. The CDR3: CAIGASESYEQYF. The CDR3 DNA is TGTGCCATCGGGGCTAGCGAAAGTTACGAGCAGTACTTC.

This clonotype occurred many times. The V and J genes are TRBV29-1 and TRBJ1-3; D ambiguous. Germline CDR1 and CDR2: SQVTM and ANQGSEA. V lost 6 bases and J 1 base, leaving 4 bases between the germline ends. This CDR3 contains 11 residues. CDR3 in amino acids: CSVASGNTIYF. The CDR3 DNA is TGCAGCGTCGCTTCTGGAAACACCATATATTTT.

At least ten counts were recorded for this clonotype. The chain carries TRBV5-1 and TRBJ2-7, with D perhaps TRBD1 (5 bases). Trimming removed 0 bases from V and 0 bases from J, with 7 bases in between. CDR1 SGHRS and CDR2 YFSETQ come from the germline V gene. The CDR3 covers 14 residues. The CDR3: CASSLGDSSYEQYF. Here the CDR3 DNA reads TGCGCCAGCAGCTTGGGCGACAGCTCCTACGAGCAGTACTTC.

V and J are TRBV29-1 and TRBJ2-1, with 14 bases fitting TRBD2. The trim removed 6 bases at V and 3 bases at J, leaving 10 bases unmatched. The CDR3 is made up of 17 amino acids. Germline CDR1 is SQVTM and CDR2 is ANQGSEA. CDR3 in DNA: TGCAGCGTAAAGGGACTAGCGGGAGATCTGGACTACAATGAGCAGTTCTTC. The encoded protein is CSVKGLAGDLDYNEQFF.

The V and J genes are TRBV4-1 and TRBJ2-1; a possible D gene is TRBD1 (6 bases). CDR1 is MGHRA, CDR2 YSYEKL, per germline. The CDR3 is made up of 15 amino acids. Trimming pared 4 bases from V and 9 bases from J, leaving 19 bases between. The CDR3: CASSLGPDQGSEQFF. As DNA, the CDR3 is TGCGCCAGCAGCCTCGGACCCGATCAGGGGAGTGAGCAGTTCTTC.

This clonotype was seen only a few times. This rearrangement joins TRBV5-1 to TRBJ1-1; tentatively, D is TRBD1 (5 bases). Germline V lookup: CDR1 SGHRS, CDR2 YFSETQ. This CDR3 has 13 amino acids. Trimming cost V 0 bases and J 4 bases, with 7 bases left between them. CDR3 DNA: TGCGCCAGCAGCTTGGCAGGGACCACTGAAGCTTTCTTT. Protein sequence: CASSLAGTTEAFF.

This clonotype was seen a few times. The chain recombines TRBV4-3 with TRBJ1-1, with D possibly matching TRBD1 (5 bases). Per the germline V gene, CDR1 is LGHNA and CDR2 is YSLEER. V lost 0 bases and J lost 3, with 5 bases in between. CDR3 length equals 13 residues. The CDR3 DNA sequence: TGCGCCAGCAGCCAAGAGGGGGACACTGAAGCTTTCTTT. Its protein product is CASSQEGDTEAFF.

The DNA for the CDR3 is TGCAGCGCTCCCTCATCTTTAGCGGGAGGGCCGAGCTCCTACAATGAGCAGTTCTTC. It codes for CSAPSSLAGGPSSYNEQFF. The chain joins TRBV20-1 to TRBJ2-1; TRBD2 agrees at 11 bases. The CDR3 covers 19 residues. CDR1 and CDR2 (germline): DFQATT, SNEGSKA (reference sequence).

The chain recombines TRBV9 with TRBJ1-3, with 10 bases fitting TRBD1. CDR1 is SGDLS and CDR2 is YYNGEE in the germline V gene. This CDR3 is built from 17 residues. Unmatched junction bases numbered 10, after V lost 3 bases and J lost 4 bases. The CDR3 sequence: CASSERRQGARGNTIYF. The DNA of the CDR3 is TGTGCCAGCAGCGAGCGCCGACAGGGGGCCAGGGGAAACACCATATATTTT.

The table lists this clonotype with many counts. The V and J genes are TRBV4-3 and TRBJ1-2, with D tentatively TRBD1 (5 bases). This CDR3 is built from 14 residues. With 1 base removed from V and 5 bases from J, the gap between germline ends came to 11 bases. CDR1 and CDR2 from the germline V gene are LGHNA and YSLEER. The CDR3 DNA sequence: TGCGCCAGCAGCCAAGGGGTCAGGGCATATGGCTACACCTTC. Protein: CASSQGVRAYGYTF.